This T cell receptor (beta chain) was sequenced during a study of cytomegalovirus exposure and HLA in healthy donors (dated by TCRdb to between 2016 and 2019). The study in broad terms: In an earlier analysis of 587 of the donors, 276 Gb of sequence data and 100 million or so unique TCR beta sequences from roughly 200 million T cells were reported. Rather than drawing on any new phenotypic data, the later analysis identified candidate immune exposures from TCR beta sequences and the way those sequences occurred across donors. The genetic ancestry cluster associated with self-reported Caucasian donors included roughly 84% of the approximately 430 genotyped donors. The study was designed to test whether signatures of past pathogen exposure could be identified by cataloging public T cell receptors. Roughly 300 gigabases of sequencing data and approximately 85 million unique TCR sequences were included in an early release covering roughly 600 HLA-typed donors. An earlier analysis of several hundred of the donors used high-throughput TCR beta sequencing to judge whether each TCR beta V gene segment behaved as functional or pseudogenic. Donor age, sex, ethnicity and CMV serostatus were compiled together with the repertoire data. The study combined high-throughput TCR immunosequencing, statistical association of individual TCRs with disease status, and machine learning to predict cytomegalovirus infection status. In a later analysis, previously published TCR beta repertoires from 670 or so donors were re-analyzed and high-resolution HLA genotyping was added so that TCR occurrence patterns could be studied. HLA typing covered class I and class II loci at four-digit resolution. The study used immunosequencing to profile the T cell repertoires of approximately 630 subjects and linked those repertoires to cytomegalovirus serostatus. Among some 400 genotyped donors of the cohort, an average of around 240,000 unique TCR beta nucleotide sequences was sequenced per donor, of which roughly 17% were non-productive. In a later genetic analysis, genome-wide SNP genotypes for about three fifths of the roughly 670 donors were used, and that subset was treated as a discovery cohort. A handful of DR-DQ haplotypes were treated as single units for association and clustering because of strong linkage in the cohort. Every discovery cohort repertoire had been produced on one sequencing platform. Besides the first cohort of 500 to 700 subjects, a separate validation cohort made up of roughly 120 different subjects was used. Typing coverage differed by locus: A, B, C, DRB1 and DQB1 were typed in roughly 629-630 donors, DQA1 in approximately 520, DPA1 in approximately 600, and DPB1 in about 450.

Overall study outcomes, separate from this receptor: An earlier analysis of approximately 540 of the donors showed that most TCR beta V segments appeared in productive rearrangements either about 90% or about 30% of the time, which broadly matched IMGT annotations. The presence/absence analyses assumed that sequencing depth was roughly uniform across donors, and that assumption may not be true. A later analysis found that TCR association rates varied across HLA loci, with DRB1 alleles showing the most associated TCRs and HLA-C alleles the fewest. A few of the identified cytomegalovirus-associated TCR beta chains were confirmed in vitro to be specific for cytomegalovirus antigens. While some public TCRs were present in many individuals, most TCR sequences turned up only very rarely across donors. Linkage disequilibrium might explain the correlated functional status among segregating V segments, but an unknown experimental factor could not be excluded. Because counts were too low, about 18 rarely observed V segments, including chromosome 9 orphons, were excluded from the earlier analysis of fewer than 650 of the donors. In a later genetic analysis, a missense DCLRE1C variant was associated with V-gene and J-gene trimming of TCR beta chains, and the association was replicated in an independent cohort. For the cohort, immune exposure information was limited to CMV serostatus. A later analysis found that most CMV-associated TCR beta chains appeared HLA-restricted, with HLA associations seemingly driven largely by CMV exposure. The cohort was sequenced for TCR beta chains only, and without alpha or paired-chain data the features that could be detected were limited. A cluster of highly shared sequence variants was judged likely to be a technical artifact of the sequencing pipeline. Assigning TCR associations to individual alleles was difficult when HLA alleles, especially DR and DQ, strongly co-occurred. In the study, about 150 TCR beta chains were listed as associated with cytomegalovirus. A further reported finding was that TCR beta sequences accurately predicted the HLA-A and HLA-B alleles for most subjects in the first cohort. At a false discovery rate of 0.05, a later analysis linked fewer than 20,000 TCR beta sequences to specific HLA alleles. Compared with equally common non-associated chains, HLA-associated TCR beta chains in a later analysis were more clonally expanded and had lower generation probabilities. Some IMGT-functional V segments, including TRBV6-2 and TRBV6-3, could not be distinguished by the 87-base-pair reads and were therefore excluded. According to a later analysis, parvovirus B19, influenza, CMV and Epstein-Barr virus appeared linked to several top co-occurrence clusters. Because HLA typing was missing for some donors at each locus, association tests included only the typed subset. The classifier was reported to diagnose cytomegalovirus status with high specificity and sensitivity in both the original and validation cohorts. According to a later genetic analysis, donors in an Asian-associated ancestry cluster had fewer N-insertions in productive TCRs than the approximately 650-donor mean. It was suggested by the authors that the approach could potentially be generalized to other disease states and immunological phenotypes.

Taken from cysteine to phenylalanine, the CDR3 has 15 residues. Just the 45-base CDR3 DNA is kept, in frame starting at base 1. The germline V gene (reference sequence) provides CDR1 LNHDA and CDR2 SQIVND. V is cut by 3 bases and J by 0 bases, and the space between the germline ends is 8 bases. The cohort consisted of 600 or so healthy bone marrow donors. Cohort members were all nominally healthy when sampled, although unrecorded immune exposures were likely present. The donor tested CMV seronegative and was one of the 352 seronegative cohort members. Every donor gave a peripheral blood sample, and the peripheral blood mononuclear cells from that sample were used for TCR beta sequencing. The Qiagen DNeasy Blood Extraction Kit was used to extract genomic DNA from the blood cell samples. Receptors were amplified or captured by the immunoSEQ multiplex PCR assay. The multiplex PCR relied on a mix of 60 forward primers for TCR Vbeta segments and 13 reverse primers for TCR Jbeta segments. The CDR3 region of rearranged TCR beta genes was amplified from genomic DNA with a multiplex PCR assay. The amplified TCR beta libraries were sequenced on the Illumina HiSeq System as 87-base-pair reads. The original pipeline was this. Across the 600 to 700 repertoires, a later analysis counted 78 million or so unique TCR beta chains, roughly 11 million of which were shared by at least two donors. Raw reads were error-corrected and collapsed into unique sequences with a nearest-neighbor algorithm that merged closely related sequences to remove PCR and sequencing errors. Alignment of CDR3 sequences to IMGT reference sequences was used to assign V, D and J gene segments. For a sequence to be retained, at least a six-nucleotide match to both a V gene segment and a J gene segment was required. A rearrangement counted as productive if the CDR3 had no stop codons and remained in frame with V and J, and every other rearrangement counted as non-productive. CDR3 was defined according to IMGT convention as the region running from the second conserved V-encoded cysteine to the conserved J-encoded phenylalanine. In an earlier analysis of more than 550 of the donors, sequences lacking an unambiguous match to a single V gene segment were excluded. An earlier analysis of around 600 of the donors classified V segments as functional when productive rearrangements were above 56.7% and as segregating when the standard deviation between donors was above 5%. A statistical classification framework was developed to diagnose cytomegalovirus status using the catalog of TCR beta chain sequences. In a later analysis, V and J genes were assigned by comparing TCR nucleotide sequences against IMGT/GENE-DB human TR gene sequences. Using the TCRdist pipeline, a later analysis assigned CDR3 sequences along with most-parsimonious VDJ recombination scenarios. In a later analysis, each TCR beta chain was defined by its CDR3 amino acid sequence together with its V-gene family, and reads lacking a unique V-gene family were excluded. In a later analysis, fewer than 600 highly shared, low-generation-probability nucleotide sequences were removed to address suspected cross-contamination and a sequencing artifact. In a later analysis, a clonal expansion index was calculated for each public chain from normalized within-repertoire ranks of inferred template counts. In a later analysis, generation probabilities were computed with a VDJ recombination model fitted to out-of-frame rearrangements, and the resulting probabilities were checked against IGoR. In a later analysis, TCR-TCR, TCR-HLA and TCR-CMV co-occurrence was scored with hypergeometric tests, and a repertoire-size bias correction was applied to TCR pairs. False discovery rates were estimated in a later analysis by permuting HLA or CMV assignments 20 times. A later analysis grouped co-occurring TCRs with DBSCAN, adding TCRdist sequence similarity when clustering within HLA-allele-positive subsets. For co-occurrence clustering, repertoires with fewer than 30,000 or more than 120,000 public chains were excluded, along with roughly five repertoires with anomalous nucleotide sharing. TCRdb's version of the immuneACCESS table is confined to in-frame rearrangements and falls short of the full clone set. An unresolved V gene accounts for under half of the shortfall where checked; the remainder is of unknown origin. From that table come the V and J calls and clone size; the DNA was used to work out D and trimming. The sample records 150,000 to 200,000 clones, about 80% of which are singletons. The top ten clonotypes cover 13% to 15% of the sample.

In regard to this clone: What this receptor recognizes is not known. Qualities for individual bases were not recorded, and no much larger clone is one base off.

The chain is made from TRBV19 and TRBJ2-2, with a tentative D gene TRBD1 over 6 matching bases. The sequence derives from a woman aged 35 to 49 in good health and CMV-seronegative. Sequencing was done on a sample of PBMCs. The CDR3 sequence is CASSIWTANTGELFF. The DNA sequence is as follows: TGTGCCAGTAGTATCTGGACAGCGAACACCGGGGAGCTGTTTTTT.